The 7 T cell receptor beta chains given below trace back to one sample, sequenced in a study of early T cells in non-severe SARS-CoV-2 infection. Via MiXCR, TCRdb re-called the 5' RACE reads, giving one row per CDR3 protein. The sample includes 75,000 or so distinct CDR3 sequences, 14% of them seen just once. Sequenced sample: whole blood. Receptor source: an adult who was a healthcare worker with PCR-confirmed SARS-CoV-2 infection or an uninfected control (not recorded which).

This clonotype appeared a few times. This chain links TRBV6-1 with TRBJ1-5; 8 nucleotides line up with TRBD1. Germline V CDR1 and CDR2: MNHNS, SASEGT. This CDR3 comprises 16 residues. J lost 2 bases, V lost 2 bases, and 5 bases had no gene match. The CDR3 DNA sequence: TGTGCCAGCAGTGAAAAGCCGGGACAGGGCAATCAGCCCCAGCATTTT. Translation gives CASSEKPGQGNQPQHF.

In its sample, this clonotype was seen many times. The chain is built from TRBV29-1 and TRBJ2-5; D possibly corresponds to TRBD1 (5 bases). The CDR3 sequence is 13 residues long. Trimming removed 5 bases at V and 4 bases at J, with 14 bases between. Looked up from germline, CDR1 is SQVTM and CDR2 is ANQGSEA. The CDR3 sequence is CSVTNTGRETQYF. The CDR3 DNA follows: TGCAGCGTTACGAATACAGGAAGAGAGACCCAGTACTTC.

This clonotype was seen a few times. J is TRBJ2-3 and V is TRBV10-3; a possible D gene is TRBD1 (5 bases). The V and J ends lost 7 bases and 2 bases respectively, with 16 bases between them. This CDR3 is 15 amino acids long. Germline values: CDR1 ENHRY, CDR2 SYGVKD. CDR3 amino acids: CAIKETDRDTDTQYF. As DNA, the CDR3 is TGTGCCATCAAAGAAACCGACAGAGACACAGATACGCAGTATTTT.

This chain joins TRBV7-2 and TRBJ2-1; D gene uncertain. This CDR3 has 13 residues. Trimming shortened V by 6 bases and J by 9 bases, and 15 bases separated the two germline ends. The germline gives CDR1 SGHTA, CDR2 FQGNSA. CDR3 nucleotides: TGTGCCAGCAGTTACAAAATGGGCGTTGAGCAGTTCTTC. Its translation: CASSYKMGVEQFF.

This clonotype has at least ten counts. This chain links TRBV20-1 with TRBJ2-7, with 9 bases aligning to TRBD1. With V trimmed by 0 bases and J by 0 bases, 9 bases remained unmatched. Germline V gene sequence: CDR1 DFQATT, CDR2 SNEGSKA (reference sequence). This CDR3 contains 17 residues. The chain's CDR3 is CSAREVGRTGDSYEQYF. In DNA form, the CDR3 reads TGCAGTGCTAGAGAAGTAGGAAGGACAGGGGACTCCTACGAGCAGTACTTC.

This clonotype was recorded many times. The chain is built from TRBV6-2 or TRBV6-3 and TRBJ2-1, with 12 bases fitting TRBD2. The CDR3 has 15 residues. Per the germline V gene, CDR1 is MNHEY and CDR2 is SVGEGT. With V trimmed by 6 bases and J by 7 bases, 7 bases remained unmatched. The DNA for the CDR3 is TGTGCCAGCAGATGGACTAGCGGGGATAGTAATGAGCAGTTCTTC. As protein: CASRWTSGDSNEQFF.

In this sample, this clonotype turned up a few times. The chain recombines TRBV20-1 with TRBJ2-1; tentatively, D is TRBD1 or TRBD2 (5 bases each). V gave up 8 bases and J gave up 9 bases, with 17 bases separating them. The CDR3 has 12 amino acids. Germline V gene data show CDR1 as DFQATT and CDR2 as SNEGSKA (reference sequence). The DNA for the CDR3 is TGCAGTCTCGGGACGGGATCTGGTGAGCAGTTCTTC. Translating it yields CSLGTGSGEQFF.